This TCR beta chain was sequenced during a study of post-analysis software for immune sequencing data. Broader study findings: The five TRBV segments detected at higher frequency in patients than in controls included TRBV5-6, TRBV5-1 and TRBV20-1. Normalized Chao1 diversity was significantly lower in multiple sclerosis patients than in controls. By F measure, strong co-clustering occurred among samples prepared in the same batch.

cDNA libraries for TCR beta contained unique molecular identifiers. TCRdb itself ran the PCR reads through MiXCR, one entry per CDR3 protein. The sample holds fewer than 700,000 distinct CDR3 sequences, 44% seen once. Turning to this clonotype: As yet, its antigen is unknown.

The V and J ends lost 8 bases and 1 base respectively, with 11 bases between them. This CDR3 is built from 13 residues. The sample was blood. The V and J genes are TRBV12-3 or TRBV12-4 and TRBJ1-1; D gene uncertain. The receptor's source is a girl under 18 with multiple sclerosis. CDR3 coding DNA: TGTGCCAGCGTAGACGCGCCGAACACTGAAGCTTTCTTT. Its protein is CASVDAPNTEAFF.